The TCR beta chain under discussion was sequenced for a study of blood T cell repertoires in COVID-19. On the study more broadly: Researchers got acute and convalescent COVID-19 samples from the United States, Italy and Spain. T cells, B-cell-depleted T cells, or PBMCs provided the cDNA or gDNA that served as material.

As originally analysed: Counts of nucleated cells, estimated from reference gene primer amplification, were obtained. Measured with immunoSEQ multiplex PCR; TCRdb has only the in-frame clones, and not every one. The V and J calls and the clone size are those of that table, but D and trimming were determined from the DNA. The sample records fewer than 250,000 clones, less than 90% being singletons. V shed 3 bases and J shed 2 bases, with 8 bases lying between them. The CDR3 contains 13 residues. Germline V gene data show CDR1 as MNHEY and CDR2 as SMNVEV (reference sequence). The chain uses TRBV27 and TRBJ2-7; a weak D match, TRBD1 (5 bases). Sequenced material: peripheral blood. This receptor was taken from a man aged 35 to 55 with acute or convalescent COVID-19. CDR3 sequence: CASSFGRAYEQYF. Written as DNA, the CDR3 is TGTGCCAGCAGTTTCGGCAGGGCCTACGAGCAGTACTTC.